This TCR beta chain was sequenced in a study of blood T cell repertoires in COVID-19. Only in-frame clones appear in the TCRdb table, and some are missing; sequencing was by immunoSEQ multiplex PCR. The sample carries 30,000 to 35,000 clones, 85% to 95% recorded once. Trimming pared 0 bases from V and 6 bases from J, leaving 9 bases between. The germline V gene encodes CDR1 SGHVS and CDR2 FNYEAQ. The CDR3 runs to 13 residues. This chain links TRBV7-6 with TRBJ2-7; TRBD1 might be the D (5 bases). The sequenced sample was peripheral blood. The sequence came from a human donor in a cohort sampled during active COVID-19. CDR3 bases: TGTGCCAGCAGCTTAGCCCCAGGGCCCGAGCAGTACTTC. It encodes CASSLAPGPEQYF. The full variable domain, its missing parts supplied by reference TRBV7-6 and TRBJ2-7, is GAGVSQSPRYKVTKRGQDVALRCDPISGHVSLYWYRQALGQGPEFLTYFNYEAQQDKSGLPNDRFSAERPEGSISTLTIQRTEQRDSAMYRCASSLAPGPEQYFGPGTRLTVT.